The 5 T cell receptor beta chains listed next were all sequenced from one sample in a study of cytotoxic CD8 clonotypes in ibrutinib-treated CLL. The data were produced by immunoSEQ multiplex PCR, yet TCRdb's version contains in-frame clones alone and is incomplete. This table has about 140,000 clones, around 77% appearing once. The source material was PBMCs, sampled after 12 months of ibrutinib treatment. Source of these receptors: a human donor with chronic lymphocytic leukemia.

The chain couples TRBV5-4 to TRBJ2-7; 9 nucleotides match TRBD1. The germline CDR1 and CDR2 sequences are SGHNT and YYREEE (reference sequence). The ends lost 1 base at V and 4 bases at J; junction bases unmatched: 3. This CDR3 contains 14 residues. The CDR3 DNA sequence: TGTGCCAGCAGCTTGCGAGACAGGGGGTACGAGCAGTACTTC. Translating gives CASSLRDRGYEQYF.

The genes are TRBV7-8 and TRBJ1-1; TRBD1 might be the D (5 bases). V lost 5 bases, J lost 0 bases, and 19 bases lay in between. This CDR3 is built from 17 residues. In germline, CDR1 is SGHVS, CDR2 FQNEAQ. The CDR3 bases are TGTGCCAGCAGCCTTGCCAGGAAGGGGCCTTTGAACACTGAAGCTTTCTTT. Its translation: CASSLARKGPLNTEAFF.

The chain links TRBV29-1 to TRBJ2-5; 9 bases match TRBD1. The CDR3 loop spans 13 amino acids. The trim removed 1 base at V and 6 bases at J, leaving 3 bases unmatched. Germline CDR1 and CDR2: SQVTM and ANQGSEA. The DNA for the CDR3 is TGCAGCGTTGAAGGACAGGGGGGGAAGACCCAGTACTTC. Its translation: CSVEGQGGKTQYF.

The chain's CDR3 is CASSFRDRGDEQYF. The CDR3 DNA reads as TGTGCCAGCAGTTTCCGGGACAGGGGAGACGAGCAGTACTTC. V is TRBV27 and J is TRBJ2-7, with 10 bases fitting TRBD1. Looked up from germline, CDR1 is MNHEY and CDR2 is SMNVEV (reference sequence). J gave up 5 bases and V 3 bases, and 4 bases lay outside the gene matches. The CDR3 spans 14 residues.

This rearrangement joins TRBV7-2 to TRBJ1-2; D gene ambiguous. The CDR3 has 18 amino acids. Trimming removed 4 bases from V and 0 bases from J, with 21 bases in between. Germline V gene lookup returns CDR1 SGHTA and CDR2 FQGNSA. The CDR3 DNA follows: TGTGCCAGCAGCTGGAGTGGCACAACTAGACTTACTAACTATGGCTACACCTTC. It encodes CASSWSGTTRLTNYGYTF.